This is a list of T cell receptor beta chains from one sample in a study of blood T cells in healthy people across ages. TCRdb reprocessed the 5' RACE reads with MiXCR, giving one entry per CDR3 protein. This sample has more than 650,000 distinct CDR3 sequences, with roughly 50% found just once. The material sequenced was blood. Every receptor here comes from a man older than 75 in good health. Each CDR3 is given with its conserved first and last residue. A D gene is named only where the DNA matches it firmly. Clone size is stated in some rows and not others, as once, few, many or a class when expanded.

.	TRBV12-3/TRBV12-4	.	TRBJ2-6	CASSLAPGVNVLTF	TGTGCCAGCAGTTTAGCCCCTGGGGTCAACGTCCTGACTTTC
.	TRBV2	.	TRBJ2-3	CASSNERRATDTQYF	TGTGCCAGCAGTAACGAACGACGGGCCACAGATACGCAGTATTTT
.	TRBV20-1	TRBD2	TRBJ2-5	CSARAGGPGETQYF	TGCAGTGCAAGAGCGGGAGGGCCGGGGGAGACCCAGTACTTC
few	TRBV4-2	TRBD1	TRBJ2-7	CASSRNRGWQYEQYF	TGTGCCAGCAGCCGCAACAGGGGTTGGCAGTACGAGCAGTACTTC
few	TRBV12-3/TRBV12-4	.	TRBJ2-1	CASSLLVVPRSDEQFF	TGTGCCAGCAGTTTATTGGTGGTGCCTAGATCTGATGAGCAGTTCTTC
.	TRBV5-1	.	TRBJ2-2	CASSPRSNTGELFF	TGCGCCAGCAGCCCCCGGTCAAACACCGGGGAGCTGTTTTTT
few	TRBV6-6	TRBD1	TRBJ2-5	CASSYSKNRGIQETQYF	TGTGCCAGCAGTTACTCGAAAAACAGGGGGATTCAAGAGACCCAGTACTTC
.	TRBV3-1	.	TRBJ2-7	CASSHLDREQYF	TGTGCCAGCAGCCACTTAGACAGAGAGCAGTACTTC
once	TRBV29-1	.	TRBJ1-1	CSAGSGTEAFF	TGCAGCGCAGGGAGTGGGACTGAAGCTTTCTTT
.	TRBV5-6	.	TRBJ2-1	CASSLGRGASYNEQFF	TGTGCCAGCAGCTTGGGTAGGGGGGCCTCCTACAATGAGCAGTTCTTC
many	TRBV5-1	.	TRBJ2-7	CASSLGGSASYEQYF	TGCGCCAGCAGCTTGGGGGGTAGCGCCTCCTACGAGCAGTACTTC